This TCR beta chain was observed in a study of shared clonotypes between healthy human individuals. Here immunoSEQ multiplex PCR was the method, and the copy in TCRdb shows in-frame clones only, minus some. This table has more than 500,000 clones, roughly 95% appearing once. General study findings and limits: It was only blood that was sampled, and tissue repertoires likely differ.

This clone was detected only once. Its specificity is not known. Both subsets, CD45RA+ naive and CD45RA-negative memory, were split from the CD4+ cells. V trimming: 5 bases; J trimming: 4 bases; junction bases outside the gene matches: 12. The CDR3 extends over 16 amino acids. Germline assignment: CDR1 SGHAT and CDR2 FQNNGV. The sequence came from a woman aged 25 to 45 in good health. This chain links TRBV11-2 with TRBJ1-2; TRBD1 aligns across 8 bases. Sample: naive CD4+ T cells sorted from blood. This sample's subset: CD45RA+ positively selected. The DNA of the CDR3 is TGTGCCAGCAGCCCCATTCAGGGGGCGAGAGGCTATGGCTACACCTTC. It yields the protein CASSPIQGARGYGYTF.